This TCR beta chain was obtained from a study of molecular identifiers for immune sequencing clone quantification. About the research overall: Within a replicate experiment, RNA obtained from either around 20,000 or 100,000 naive CD8 cells was divided into five aliquots, and four of those aliquots were then sequenced.

Via MiXCR, TCRdb re-called the PCR reads, giving one row per CDR3 protein. The sample lists approximately 20,000 distinct CDR3 sequences; roughly 20% were seen once. In its sample, this clonotype was seen many times. The CDR3 has 14 residues. V was pared by 2 bases and J by 0 bases, with 6 bases between. In germline, CDR1 is SGHTA, CDR2 FQGTGA. The chain links TRBV7-3 to TRBJ2-3; no reliable D call. The specimen sequenced was naive CD8+ T cells from blood, with Jurkat cell RNA spiked in. Subset given: FACS-sorted CD8+CD4-CCR7+CD45RA+ naive T cells. The clonotype was recovered from a human donor in good health. Some libraries in this study had Jurkat cell RNA spiked in. CDR3 loop: CASSLGQSTDTQYF. CDR3 coding DNA: TGTGCCAGCAGCTTAGGGCAGAGCACAGATACGCAGTATTTT.